The source of this TCR beta chain is a study of early T cells in non-severe SARS-CoV-2 infection. The library protocol tagged individual cDNA molecules with unique molecular identifiers. TCRdb reanalysed the 5' RACE reads using MiXCR and keeps one entry per CDR3 protein. Of around 63,000 distinct CDR3 sequences in the sample, roughly 10% were seen once. This clonotype has a handful of counts. Germline values: CDR1 SQVTM, CDR2 ANQGSEA. The CDR3 has 11 amino acids. Trimming cost V 4 bases and J 6 bases; bases outside gene matches: 2. The material was whole blood, obtained at baseline. This clonotype was obtained from an adult who was a healthcare worker with PCR-confirmed SARS-CoV-2 infection or an uninfected control (not recorded which). The rearrangement links TRBV29-1 to TRBJ1-2; 7 nucleotides agree with TRBD1. The CDR3: CSVGTGDGYTF. In DNA form, the CDR3 reads TGCAGCGTTGGGACAGGTGATGGCTACACCTTC.